This T cell receptor (beta chain) is drawn from a study of cytomegalovirus exposure and HLA in healthy donors (TCRdb year 2017). Background on the whole study: According to a later analysis, one platform produced both the 110 or so validation repertoires and the 670 or so repertoires of the first cohort. The study aimed to test whether cataloging public T cell receptors could reveal signatures of past pathogen exposure. A separate validation cohort of 100 to 150 different subjects was used in addition to the roughly 670-subject first cohort. To predict cytomegalovirus infection status, the study combined high-throughput TCR immunosequencing, statistical association of individual TCRs with disease status, and machine learning.

Study-wide findings and limitations: A later analysis found that TCRs clustered in the first cohort also tended to co-occur in the approximately 120 validation repertoires, with just under 95% of cluster scores above 0. A later analysis had no HLA typing for the validation cohort, so co-occurrence there was scored across all 130 or so repertoires. In both the original and validation cohorts, the classifier was reported to diagnose cytomegalovirus status with high specificity and sensitivity. The authors suggested that the approach could potentially be generalized to other disease states and immunological phenotypes. A total of roughly 160 TCR beta chains were listed by the study as associated with cytomegalovirus. Most TCR sequences were seen in very few donors, while some public TCRs were found in many individuals. Three of the identified cytomegalovirus-associated TCR beta chains were confirmed in vitro to be specific for cytomegalovirus antigens.

About this clone: The antigen it recognizes is unknown. No qualities accompany the bases; no much larger clone lies one base away.

The donors belonged to the validation cohort of around 120 subjects, which was separate from the 666-subject first cohort. The library was produced with the immunoSEQ multiplex PCR assay. In the paper's pipeline: A statistical classification framework was built for diagnosing cytomegalovirus status from the catalog of TCR beta chain sequences. TCRdb took over this immuneACCESS table, retaining in-frame rearrangements with V and J assigned. Such tables are incomplete; in checked studies, under half of the missing clones stem from an unresolved V gene, and the remainder is unexplained. The D gene and trimming were derived from the DNA, and the V and J assignments and clone size from that table. The sample table holds approximately 46,000 clones, of which roughly 93% were seen once. Around 2.1% of the sample is taken by the ten largest. Trimmed from V: 6 bases; trimmed from J: 4 bases; junction bases lacking a gene match: 10. Reading the germline V gene (reference sequence) gives CDR1 MNHEY and CDR2 SMNVEV. Its CDR3 holds 15 amino acids, cysteine through phenylalanine. The retained sequence is limited to the CDR3, 45 bases, with the frame set at the first base.

The rearranged segments are TRBV27 and TRBJ2-7; the junction holds 9 bases that match TRBD1. Sequences were obtained from PBMCs. The clonotype comes from a woman aged 18 to 35 in good health and CMV-seronegative. The base sequence is TGTGCCAGCAGAACCTACAGGGGGCTGGTATACGAGCAGTACTTC. Its product reads: CASRTYRGLVYEQYF.